Reported below is one T cell receptor beta chain. Profiled with immunoSEQ multiplex PCR; TCRdb holds only in-frame clones, not every one. The table has 130,000 or so clones, around 90% seen once. This entry comes from a study of blood T cell repertoires in COVID-19. Germline V gene data show CDR1 as MNHNY and CDR2 as SVGAGI (reference sequence). The CDR3 contains 15 residues. With V trimmed by 3 bases and J by 4 bases, 8 bases remained unmatched. What was sequenced was peripheral blood. The sequence was collected from a human donor with COVID-19, enrolled during active disease. The donor label of this sample is uncertain. The rearrangement joins TRBV6-6 to TRBJ1-2; 7 bases align to TRBD1. In DNA, the CDR3 is TGTGCCAGCAGTTATTCTACAGGGGTAACCTATGGCTACACCTTC. Translation gives CASSYSTGVTYGYTF.